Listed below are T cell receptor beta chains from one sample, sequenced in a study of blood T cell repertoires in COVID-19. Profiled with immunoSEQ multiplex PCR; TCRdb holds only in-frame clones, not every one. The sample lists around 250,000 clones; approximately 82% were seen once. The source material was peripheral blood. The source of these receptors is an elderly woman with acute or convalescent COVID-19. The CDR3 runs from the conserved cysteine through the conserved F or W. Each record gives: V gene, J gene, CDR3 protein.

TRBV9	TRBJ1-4	CASSAREGRSEKLFF
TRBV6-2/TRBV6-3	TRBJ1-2	CASSQGTGGYGYTF
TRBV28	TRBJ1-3	CASSLWAGASSGNTIYF
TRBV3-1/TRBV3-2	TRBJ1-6	CASSPGSLINSPLHF
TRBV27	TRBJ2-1	CASSSLSSRGNEQFF
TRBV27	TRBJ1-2	CASSSRTGEDYGYTF
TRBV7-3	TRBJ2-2	CASSLTGVDGELFF
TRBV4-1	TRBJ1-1	CASSQGLRDTEAFF
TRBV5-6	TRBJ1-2	CASSLPTEQGGYGYTF
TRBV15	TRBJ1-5	CATSRGGGSNQPQHF
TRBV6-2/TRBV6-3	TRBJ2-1	CASSTPSRAHNEQFF
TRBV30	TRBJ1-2	CAWSTGEYGYTF
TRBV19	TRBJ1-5	CASSPGQFSNQPQHF
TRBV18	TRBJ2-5	CASSPLDRVETQYF
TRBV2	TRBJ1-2	CASRSYGAGANYGYTF
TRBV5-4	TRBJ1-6	CASSDQGTNNSPLHF
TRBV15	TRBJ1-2	CATSRQRLGQGNYGYTF
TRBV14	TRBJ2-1	CASTPSPSSYNEQFF
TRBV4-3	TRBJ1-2	CASSQGGRATYGYTF
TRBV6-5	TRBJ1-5	CASSILQGCGQPQHF
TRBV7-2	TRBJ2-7	CASRRDRNSYEQYF
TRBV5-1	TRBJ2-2	CASSWLGLAGVPPGELFF
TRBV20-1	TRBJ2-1	CSASRTAVPEQFF
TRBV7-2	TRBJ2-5	CASSLSTSGVQETQYF
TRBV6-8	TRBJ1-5	CASSLTQGAYSNQPQHF
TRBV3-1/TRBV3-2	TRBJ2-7	CASSRRGGLSYEQYF
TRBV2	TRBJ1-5	CATGTGYSNQPQHF
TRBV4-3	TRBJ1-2	CASSRTANYGYTF
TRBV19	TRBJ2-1	CASSMAGGRSNEQFF
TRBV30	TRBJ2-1	CASAGTSRYNEQFF
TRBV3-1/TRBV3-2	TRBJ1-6	CASRSGVPYNSPLHF
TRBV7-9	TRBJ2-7	CASGLAGPYEQYF
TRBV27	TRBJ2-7	CASIPNPGRGLDEQYF
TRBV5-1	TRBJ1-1	CASARQGTAEAFF
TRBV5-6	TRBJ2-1	CASRRSSYNEQFF
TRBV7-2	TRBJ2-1	CASSLVSGGPSYNEQFF
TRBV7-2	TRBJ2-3	CASTVGQAADTQYF
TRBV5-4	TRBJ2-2	CASRRGGTSGRNTGELFF
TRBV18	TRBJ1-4	CASSTRQAYNEKLFF
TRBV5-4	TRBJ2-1	CASSLSSGVSYNEQFF
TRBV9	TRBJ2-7	CASSDTGTSSDEQYF
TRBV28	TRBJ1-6	CASRGGGERYRSPLHF
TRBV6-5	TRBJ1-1	CASMGGGAEAFF
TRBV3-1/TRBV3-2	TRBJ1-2	CASSRGLKSVGYTF
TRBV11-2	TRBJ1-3	CASSLGQLSGNTIYF
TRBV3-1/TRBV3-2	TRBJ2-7	CASSQGETYEQYF
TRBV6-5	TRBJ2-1	CASSYSMAGGHNEQFF
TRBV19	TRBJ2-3	CASSTAFASTDTQYF
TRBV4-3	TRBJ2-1	CASSQDTGGSRYNEQFF
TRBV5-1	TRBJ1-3	CASSPQGPSNGNTIYF
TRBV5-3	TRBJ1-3	CARSLCPRGEPSGNTIYF
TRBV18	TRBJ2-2	CASSPPDRAGELFF
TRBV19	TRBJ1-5	CASSIGGQFQSSNQPQHF
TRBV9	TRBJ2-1	CASSPNPSGRPNEQFF
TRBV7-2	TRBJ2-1	CASSSTGTTYNEQFF
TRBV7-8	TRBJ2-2	CASSKTWGQGVGELFF
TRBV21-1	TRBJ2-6	CASRIRPGSGANVLTF